The sequence of this TCR beta chain was determined in a study of T cell changes during pregnancy in multiple sclerosis. CDR1 SGHTA and CDR2 FQGNSA come from the germline V gene. Between the trimmed V and J ends, which lost 4 bases and 0 bases, there was a span of 10 bases. CDR3 length: 15 residues. Profiling relied on immunoSEQ multiplex PCR, and the TCRdb table lists in-frame clones only, not all of them. The sample lists 80,000 or so clones, about 94% occurring once. This chain connects TRBV7-2 to TRBJ2-4; D not certain. The source was peripheral blood, collected in the second trimester of pregnancy. The clonotype originates from a female donor in good health, enrolled as a control in a pregnancy study. In DNA form, the CDR3 reads TGTGCCAGCAGCTCCTCCGGAGTAGCCAAAAACATTCAGTACTTC. Translating it yields CASSSSGVAKNIQYF.